This T cell receptor beta chain appears in the sequencing data of a study of T cells in Graves' hyperthyroidism and ophthalmopathy (dated by TCRdb to between 2018 and 2020). For the study in its entirety: Peripheral blood samples were taken at initial diagnosis, before any treatment was given. After blood sampling, hyperthyroidism patients were treated with methimazole at a starting dose of 30 mg daily, and ophthalmopathy patients were treated with high-dose intravenous methylprednisolone. The study also compared thyroid tissue and blood T-cell repertoires from over 5 Graves' hyperthyroidism patients. Prospective prediction of ophthalmopathy was tested in an independent validation cohort of some 20 hyperthyroidism patients and around 16 patients who later progressed to ophthalmopathy. TCR Vbeta CDR3 sequencing of 140 or so peripheral blood samples (43 ophthalmopathy, under 80 hyperthyroidism and roughly 17 progressor patients) is reported in the paper. TCR V-J signatures able to tell the groups apart were searched for in a discovery cohort of 90 to 100 patients, of whom approximately 40 had Graves' ophthalmopathy and about 60 had stable Graves' hyperthyroidism. The approximately 100 discovery patients were randomly divided into training and test sets at a 7:3 ratio. Broader findings and caveats from the paper: No statistical method was used to set the sample size in advance, and investigators knew the group allocation. Most expanded thyroid clonotypes (frequency above 0.001) were also found in blood, which suggests that blood repertoires may mirror thyroid immune responses. In cross-validation, a model built on a 13 V-J signature told ophthalmopathy apart from stable hyperthyroidism with 87.88% sensitivity and approximately 81% specificity, and in testing the same model reached 80%/75%. In validation, progression to ophthalmopathy was predicted by the model with approximately 67% sensitivity and around 75% specificity, a median of approximately 6.5 months before onset.

The TCR beta CDR3 regions were amplified from RNA transcripts. The TCR CDR3 was subjected to a first round of RT-PCR using the HTBI primer set and the Qiagen OneStep RT-PCR kit. Libraries were constructed in a second round of multiplex PCR, after which size selection and purification were carried out. Paired-end sequencing of the libraries was performed with 100 bp reads on an Illumina HiSeq2000. Per the authors' processing: SOAPnuke was used to process the raw data, throwing out any read that contained adapters or uncalled bases, had a mean Phred below 15, or lacked an exact constant-primer or identifier match. COPE v1.2.5 was used to merge high-quality paired reads, and clonotypes were defined as unique nucleotide sequences. MiTCR v1.1 was used to align clonotypes to the IMGT TRBV, TRBD and TRBJ reference segments. The analysis was restricted to V-J combinations with a frequency above 0.0001, which together covered approximately 99% of the repertoires. A TCS score was defined as the ratio between F50 (clonal expansion) and ExV (chaos), using BLOSUM62-based TCRdist between CDR3 peptides within each V-J. Welch's t-statistics and random forest reduced 500 to 550 V-J features to 10 to 15, which were used in a naive Bayes classifier (R e1071). TCRdb reran the public reads through fastp at Q25 and MiXCR, keeping productive beta chains. Each entry merges the rows of one CDR3 protein and shows their most common DNA and genes. V and J calls and clone size were set by TCRdb, not the authors. This sample gives some 550,000 distinct CDR3 sequences in total; 16% of them show up just once. The biggest ten clones account for around 3.5% of the sample.

This clonotype was seen a few times. Which antigen it targets is not known. No qualities accompany the bases; no much larger clone lies one base away. Moderately to severely active disease, a Clinical Activity Score of at least 3, a NOSPECS grade of at least 4, and a duration under 3 months were present in ophthalmopathy patients. Exclusion was applied to patients with uncontrolled infections, other autoimmune diseases, pregnancy or lactation. Clinical symptoms, serum thyroxine and TRAb, thyroid ultrasound, and orbital computed tomography formed the basis for the diagnoses. PBMCs were separated from roughly 10 ml of fresh peripheral blood using Ficoll-Paque density gradient centrifugation. Trizol reagent was used to extract total RNA, and RNA quality was then checked on an Agilent 2100 Bioanalyzer. Source material: blood. This receptor was obtained from a woman in her thirties or forties with Graves' ophthalmopathy.

The nucleotide sequence reads TGTGCCAGCAGCCCGAATCTAGAGCCCTACAATGAGCAGTTCTTC. It translates as CASSPNLEPYNEQFF. The chain was built from TRBV7-2 and TRBJ2-1; no confident D gene assignment can be made. The CDR3 runs 15 residues from the cysteine to the phenylalanine. CDR3 DNA is the only sequence kept; it has 45 bases, read in frame from the first base. CDR1 and CDR2 (SGHTA, FQGNSA) derive from the germline V gene. V gives up 5 bases and J gives up 2 bases, and the segment between their germline ends measures 13 bases.